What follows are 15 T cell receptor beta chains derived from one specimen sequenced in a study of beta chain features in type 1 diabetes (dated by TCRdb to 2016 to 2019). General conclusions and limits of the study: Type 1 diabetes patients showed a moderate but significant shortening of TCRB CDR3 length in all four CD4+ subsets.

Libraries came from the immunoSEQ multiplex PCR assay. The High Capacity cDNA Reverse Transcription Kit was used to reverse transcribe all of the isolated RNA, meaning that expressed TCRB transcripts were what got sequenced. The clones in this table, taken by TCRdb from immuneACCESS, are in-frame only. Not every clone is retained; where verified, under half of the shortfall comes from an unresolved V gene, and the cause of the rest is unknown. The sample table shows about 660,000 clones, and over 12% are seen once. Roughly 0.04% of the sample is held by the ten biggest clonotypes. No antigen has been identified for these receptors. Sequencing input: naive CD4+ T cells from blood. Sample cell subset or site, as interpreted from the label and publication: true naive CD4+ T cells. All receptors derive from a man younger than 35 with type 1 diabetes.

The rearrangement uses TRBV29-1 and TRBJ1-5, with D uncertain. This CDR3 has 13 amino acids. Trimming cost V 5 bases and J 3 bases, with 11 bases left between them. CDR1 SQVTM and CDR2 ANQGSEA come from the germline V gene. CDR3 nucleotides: TGCAGCGTTCTTCTGGGGTTCAATCAGCCCCAGCATTTT. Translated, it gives CSVLLGFNQPQHF.

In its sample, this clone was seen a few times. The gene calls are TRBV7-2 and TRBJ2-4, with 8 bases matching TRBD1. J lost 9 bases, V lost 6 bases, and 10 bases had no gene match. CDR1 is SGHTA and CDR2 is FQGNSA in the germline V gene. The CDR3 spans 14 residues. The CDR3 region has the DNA TGTGCCAGCAGGACAGGACAGGGTGGGAGCATTCAGTACTTC. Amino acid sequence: CASRTGQGGSIQYF.

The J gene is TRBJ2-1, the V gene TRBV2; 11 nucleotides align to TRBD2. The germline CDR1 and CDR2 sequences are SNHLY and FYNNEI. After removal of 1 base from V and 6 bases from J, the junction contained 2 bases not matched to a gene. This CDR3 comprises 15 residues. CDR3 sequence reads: CASSEVAGGFNEQFF. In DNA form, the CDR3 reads TGTGCCAGCAGTGAAGTAGCGGGAGGGTTCAATGAGCAGTTCTTC.

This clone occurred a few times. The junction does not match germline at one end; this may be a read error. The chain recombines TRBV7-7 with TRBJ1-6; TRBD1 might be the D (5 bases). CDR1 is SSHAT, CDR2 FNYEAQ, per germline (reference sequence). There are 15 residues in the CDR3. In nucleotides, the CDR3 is TGTGCTAGCAGCTTAGGGCAGGGTCCTAATTCACCCCTCCACTTT. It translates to CASSLGQGPNSPLHF.

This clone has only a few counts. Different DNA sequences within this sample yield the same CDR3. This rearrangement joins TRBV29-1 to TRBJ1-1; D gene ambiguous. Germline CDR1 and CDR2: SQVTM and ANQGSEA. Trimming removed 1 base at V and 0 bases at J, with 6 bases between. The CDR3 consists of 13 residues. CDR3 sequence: CSVEVQVNTEAFF. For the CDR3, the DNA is TGCAGCGTTGAAGTCCAGGTGAACACTGAAGCTTTCTTT.

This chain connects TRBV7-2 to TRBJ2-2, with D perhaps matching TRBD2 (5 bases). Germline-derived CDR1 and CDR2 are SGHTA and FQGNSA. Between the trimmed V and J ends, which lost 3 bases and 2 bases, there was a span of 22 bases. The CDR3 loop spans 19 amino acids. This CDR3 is CASSFWFAGSTTNTGELFF. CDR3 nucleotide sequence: TGTGCCAGCAGCTTCTGGTTCGCTGGGTCGACTACCAACACCGGGGAGCTGTTTTTT.

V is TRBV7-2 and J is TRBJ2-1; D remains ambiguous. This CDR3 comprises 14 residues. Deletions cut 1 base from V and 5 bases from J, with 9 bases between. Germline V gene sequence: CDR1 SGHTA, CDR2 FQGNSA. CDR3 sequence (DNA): TGTGCCAGCAGCTTAGATCAAATTAACAATGAGCAGTTCTTC. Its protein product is CASSLDQINNEQFF.

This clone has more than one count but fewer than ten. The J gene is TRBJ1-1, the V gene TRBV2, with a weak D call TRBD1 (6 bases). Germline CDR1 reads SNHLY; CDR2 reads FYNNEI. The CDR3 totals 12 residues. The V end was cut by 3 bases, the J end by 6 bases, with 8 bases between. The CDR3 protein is CASSEGAAEAFF. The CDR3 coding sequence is TGTGCCAGCAGTGAGGGGGCCGCTGAAGCTTTCTTT.

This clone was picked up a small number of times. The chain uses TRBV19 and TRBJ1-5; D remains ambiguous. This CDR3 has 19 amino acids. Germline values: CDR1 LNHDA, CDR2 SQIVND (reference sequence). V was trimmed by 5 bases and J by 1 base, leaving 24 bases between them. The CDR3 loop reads CASSPSPPGLIGSNQPQHF. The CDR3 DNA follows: TGTGCCAGTAGTCCATCTCCACCGGGCCTTATTGGGAGCAATCAGCCCCAGCATTTT.

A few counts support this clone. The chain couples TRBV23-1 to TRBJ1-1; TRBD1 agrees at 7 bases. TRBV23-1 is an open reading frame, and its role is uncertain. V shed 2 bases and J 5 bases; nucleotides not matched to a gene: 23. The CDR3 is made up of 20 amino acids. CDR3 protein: CASSQPGLSPSDRERTEAFF. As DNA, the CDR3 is TGCGCCAGCAGTCAACCCGGACTATCCCCCTCCGACAGGGAGAGGACTGAAGCTTTCTTT.

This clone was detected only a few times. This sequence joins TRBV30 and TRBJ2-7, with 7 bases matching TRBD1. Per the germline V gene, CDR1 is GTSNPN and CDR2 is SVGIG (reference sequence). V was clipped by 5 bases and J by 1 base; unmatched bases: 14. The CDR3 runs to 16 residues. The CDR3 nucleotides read TGTGCCTGGGTGAGGGCAGGGGGTCCCATATCCTACGAGCAGTACTTC. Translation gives CAWVRAGGPISYEQYF.

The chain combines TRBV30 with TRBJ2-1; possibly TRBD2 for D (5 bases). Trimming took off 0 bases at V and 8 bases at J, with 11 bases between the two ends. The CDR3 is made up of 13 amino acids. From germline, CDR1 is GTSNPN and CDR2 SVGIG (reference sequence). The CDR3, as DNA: TGTGCCTGGAGTGTTGGGGAGCCGGATGAGCAGTTCTTC. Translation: CAWSVGEPDEQFF.

DNA of the CDR3: TGTGCCAGCAGGGGGGACAGTGTTATGAATCAGCCCCAGCATTTT. Translation: CASRGDSVMNQPQHF. The genes are TRBV28 and TRBJ1-5; 7 bases agree with TRBD1. This CDR3 region has 15 residues. CDR1 and CDR2 (germline): MDHEN, SYDVKM. V trimming: 6 bases; J trimming: 4 bases; junction bases outside the gene matches: 9.

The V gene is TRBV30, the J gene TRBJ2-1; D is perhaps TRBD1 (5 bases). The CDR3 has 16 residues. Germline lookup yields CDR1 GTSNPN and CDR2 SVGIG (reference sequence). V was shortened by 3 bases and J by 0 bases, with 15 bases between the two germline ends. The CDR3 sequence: CAWRGEQANSYNEQFF. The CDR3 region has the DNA TGTGCCTGGAGAGGGGAACAGGCGAACTCCTACAATGAGCAGTTCTTC.

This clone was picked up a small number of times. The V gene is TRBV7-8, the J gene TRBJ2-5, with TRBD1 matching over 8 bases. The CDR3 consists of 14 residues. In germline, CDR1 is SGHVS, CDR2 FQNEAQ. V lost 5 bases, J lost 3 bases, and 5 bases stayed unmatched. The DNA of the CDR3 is TGTGCCAGCAGCGGGAGGACAGGGAAAGAGACCCAGTACTTC. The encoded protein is CASSGRTGKETQYF.